This TCR beta chain was found in a study of metastatic and nonmetastatic thyroid tumors. The study, taken as a whole, reports: Versus benign nodules, malignant thyroid tumors reportedly had significantly higher TCR beta diversity, in blood and tumor.

Every patient underwent thyroid surgery untreated. Notes on this clone: Its antigen is currently unknown.

Methods used by the authors: What underpinned the distant-metastasis classifier for papillary thyroid cancer was the set of CDR3 differences across clinicopathological groups. From the PCR reads, TCRdb re-called clones with MiXCR. These V and J calls rely on TCRdb rather than the paper's analysis. The sample includes 35,000 to 40,000 clones, 26% of them seen just once. This CDR3 has 13 residues. The germline gives CDR1 DFQATT, CDR2 SNEGSKA (reference sequence). Trimming removed 6 bases at V and 3 bases at J, with 14 bases between. The chain links TRBV20-1 to TRBJ1-2; D is uncertain. The sequenced material came from blood. The sequence came from a female donor with papillary thyroid cancer or a benign thyroid nodule (not recorded which). Some clones in this sample may be carry-over from other donors' samples. The CDR3 DNA follows: TGCAGTGCACCCTTGGTCGGAGACTATGGCTACACCTTC. As protein: CSAPLVGDYGYTF.